The 22 T cell receptor beta chains below come from one sample, sequenced in a study of cytomegalovirus exposure and HLA in healthy donors. It was with 60 Vbeta and 13 Jbeta primers that the PCR ran. Assay used: immunoSEQ multiplex PCR; TCRdb lists only in-frame clones, some missing. Here the sample spans about 160,000 clones, under 85% being singletons. Source material: PBMCs. The source is a woman aged 30 to 39 in good health and CMV-seronegative.

CDR3 amino acids: CASSFFTGMFYGYTF. In DNA, the CDR3 is TGTGCCAGCAGTTTTTTCACAGGGATGTTCTATGGCTACACCTTC. V and J are TRBV28 and TRBJ1-2; maybe TRBD1 (6 bases). Germline-derived CDR1 and CDR2 are MDHEN and SYDVKM. This CDR3 is 15 amino acids long. V was shortened by 3 bases and J by 4 bases, with 15 bases between the two germline ends.

This clone was recorded once. The rearrangement links TRBV6-6 to TRBJ2-1, with 14 bases that match TRBD2. CDR3 length: 15 amino acids. Germline loops: CDR1 MNHNY, CDR2 SVGAGI (reference sequence). J was trimmed by 4 bases and V by 7 bases; bases with no gene match: 3. The CDR3 sequence: CASTRLAGGYNEQFF. Here the CDR3 DNA reads TGTGCCAGCACCAGACTAGCGGGGGGGTACAATGAGCAGTTCTTC.

Written as DNA, the CDR3 is TGTGCCAGCACCCGAAGACAGGAATCCTACGAGCAGTACTTC. Protein: CASTRRQESYEQYF. V gene TRBV6-5 combines with J gene TRBJ2-7, with D tentatively TRBD1 (6 bases). Germline CDR1 MNHEY, CDR2 SVGAGI. CDR3 length: 14 residues. The ends were cut back, 7 bases at V and 1 base at J, with 14 bases in the middle.

V gene TRBV5-1 combines with J gene TRBJ2-5; 8 positions match TRBD1. With the DNA end fitting TRBJ2-7 better, the J assignment may be wrong. The CDR3 consists of 14 residues. CDR1 SGHRS and CDR2 YFSETQ come from the germline V gene. The DNA of the CDR3 is TGCGCCAGCAGCTTGAGCGCAGGGGGCGACGAGCAGTACTTC. Protein product: CASSLSAGGDEQYF.

V gene TRBV5-1 combines with J gene TRBJ2-1; TRBD1 aligns across 8 bases. The trim removed 0 bases at V and 3 bases at J, leaving 2 bases unmatched. Germline CDR1 SGHRS, CDR2 YFSETQ. This CDR3 has 15 residues. The CDR3: CASSLVTGGYNEQFF. In DNA, the CDR3 is TGCGCCAGCAGCTTGGTTACAGGGGGCTACAATGAGCAGTTCTTC. Complete variable domain (other parts from reference TRBV5-1 and TRBJ2-1): KAGVTQTPRYLIKTRGQQVTLSCSPISGHRSVSWYQQTPGQGLQFLFEYFSETQRNKGNFPGRFSGRQFSNSRSEMNVSTLELGDSALYLCASSLVTGGYNEQFFGPGTRLTVL.

This clone was seen only once. V is TRBV7-2 and J is TRBJ2-5; weak D call: TRBD2 (6 bases). The CDR3 is 14 amino acids. V was cut by 4 bases and J by 1 base, with 10 bases left in between. Germline CDR1 reads SGHTA; CDR2 reads FQGNSA. The CDR3 DNA reads as TGTGCCAGCAGCTCGTTCGGGGGCCAAGAGACCCAGTACTTC. Protein sequence: CASSSFGGQETQYF.

This chain uses TRBV7-3 with TRBJ1-5, with TRBD1 as a possible D gene (6 bases). In germline, CDR1 is SGHTA, CDR2 FQGTGA. Deletions cut 4 bases from V and 7 bases from J, with 11 bases between. The CDR3 has 13 amino acids. CDR3 loop: CASSSTGGQPQHF. CDR3 in DNA: TGTGCCAGCAGCTCGACAGGAGGACAGCCCCAGCATTTT.

The V gene is TRBV2, the J gene TRBJ2-7, with a weak D call TRBD2 (5 bases). The CDR3 runs 14 residues. V was pared by 7 bases and J by 3 bases, with 16 bases between. Germline V gene lookup returns CDR1 SNHLY and CDR2 FYNNEI. In DNA, the CDR3 is TGTGCCAGCAAACTAAACGGACTGGGCTACGAGCAGTACTTC. Residues: CASKLNGLGYEQYF. Filled out from reference TRBV2 and TRBJ2-7, the complete variable domain reads EPEVTQTPSHQVTQMGQEVILRCVPISNHLYFYWYRQILGQKVEFLVSFYNNEISEKSEIFDDQFSVERPDGSNFTLKIRSTKLEDSAMYFCASKLNGLGYEQYFGPGTRLTVT.

The CDR3 here is CAWTVTGPWSSGNTIYF. CDR3 coding DNA: TGTGCCTGGACCGTTACAGGTCCTTGGAGCTCTGGAAACACCATATATTTT. V and J are TRBV30 and TRBJ1-3, with D perhaps TRBD1 (5 bases). The V and J ends lost 4 bases and 0 bases respectively, with 19 bases between them. The germline CDR1 and CDR2 sequences are GTSNPN and SVGIG (reference sequence). The CDR3 runs to 17 residues.

About this clone: At one end the junction does not follow the germline gene, possibly because of a read error. The V call is TRBV5-1, the J call TRBJ2-4; possible D gene TRBD1, 5 bases. This CDR3 is built from 15 residues. Looked up from germline, CDR1 is SGHRS and CDR2 is YFSETQ. The CDR3 is CASTTEGQQKNSQYF. In nucleotides, the CDR3 is TGCGCCAGCACCACAGAAGGACAACAGAAAAACAGTCAGTACTTC.

The chain recombines TRBV7-8 with TRBJ1-6; 7 bases are shared with TRBD1. There are 17 residues in the CDR3. Trimming at V came to 5 bases and at J to 7 bases, leaving 14 bases not matched to a gene. Per germline, CDR1 SGHVS and CDR2 FQNEAQ. The CDR3 DNA is TGTGCCAGCAGCCGCTGGGGGCTGGGACAGCACAATTCACCCCTCCACTTT. Amino acids: CASSRWGLGQHNSPLHF.

CDR3 bases: TGTGCCAGCTCACCAATTTACGCAGGGGACAATCAGCCCCAGCATTTT. Protein product: CASSPIYAGDNQPQHF. The rearrangement joins TRBV18 to TRBJ1-5; TRBD1 might be the D (6 bases). This CDR3 contains 16 residues. Trimming took off 2 bases at V and 3 bases at J, with 14 bases between the two ends. Looked up from germline, CDR1 is KGHSH and CDR2 is LQKENI. The entire variable domain, with the rest obtained from reference TRBV18 and TRBJ1-5, is as follows: NAGVMQNPRHLVRRRGQEARLRCSPMKGHSHVYWYRQLPEEGLKFMVYLQKENIIDESGMPKERFSAEFPKEGPSILRIQQVVRGDSAAYFCASSPIYAGDNQPQHFGDGTRLSIL.

CDR3 nucleotide sequence: TGTGCCACCAGCAGAGATAACTTTGGGGCTAATGAGCAGTACTTC. Translated, it gives CATSRDNFGANEQYF. V and J are TRBV15 and TRBJ2-7, with D perhaps matching TRBD1 (5 bases). Trimming took 0 bases from V and 7 from J, leaving 16 bases between them. Germline V gene data show CDR1 as LNHNV and CDR2 as YYDKDF (reference sequence). The CDR3 extends over 15 amino acids.

In this sample, this clone turned up a few times. J is TRBJ2-3 and V is TRBV9; TRBD1 might be the D (5 bases). V lost 3 bases and J lost 1, with 15 bases in between. In germline, CDR1 is SGDLS, CDR2 YYNGEE. CDR3 length: 16 residues. The CDR3 spells CASSATQGVGTDTQYF. For the CDR3, the DNA is TGTGCCAGCAGCGCCACCCAGGGCGTGGGCACAGATACGCAGTATTTT.

This chain links TRBV30 with TRBJ1-1, with TRBD1 as a possible D gene (5 bases). This CDR3 contains 13 residues. CDR1 and CDR2 (germline): GTSNPN, SVGIG (reference sequence). The germline V and J ends were trimmed by 0 bases and 9 bases, with 14 bases remaining between them. The CDR3, as DNA: TGTGCCTGGAGTGTAGGGCCCGGGGGTAAAGCTTTCTTT. Amino acid sequence: CAWSVGPGGKAFF.

This chain uses TRBV5-4 with TRBJ1-3, with D unresolved. The V end lost 5 bases, the J end lost 0 bases, and 9 bases lay between the germline ends. The CDR3 spans 14 residues. Per germline, CDR1 SGHNT and CDR2 YYREEE (reference sequence). The CDR3 DNA follows: TGTGCCAGCAGTTCCCGGGGCTCTGGAAACACCATATATTTT. Amino acid sequence: CASSSRGSGNTIYF.

The chain couples TRBV5-1 to TRBJ2-4; 10 nucleotides align to TRBD1. Germline loops: CDR1 SGHRS, CDR2 YFSETQ. The CDR3 sequence is 15 residues long. V gave up 4 bases and J gave up 7 bases; unmatched junction bases: 8. The DNA of the CDR3 is TGCGCCAGCAGCCCAGGGACAGGGGTGGTGAACATTCAGTACTTC. As protein: CASSPGTGVVNIQYF.

The chain carries TRBV9 and TRBJ2-5; 9 bases agree with TRBD2. Trimming cost V 1 base and J 2 bases; bases outside gene matches: 9. This CDR3 has 17 amino acids. Germline V gene lookup returns CDR1 SGDLS and CDR2 YYNGEE. The CDR3 DNA follows: TGTGCCAGCAGCGTAACGGCTAGCGGGGCGTTTCAAGAGACCCAGTACTTC. It codes for CASSVTASGAFQETQYF.

The chain recombines TRBV28 with TRBJ2-1; maybe TRBD2 (6 bases). CDR1 MDHEN and CDR2 SYDVKM come from the germline V gene. This CDR3 spans 14 amino acids. Trimming cost V 5 bases and J 7 bases, with 15 bases left between them. The CDR3 protein is CASSLWARENEQFF. The DNA for the CDR3 is TGTGCCAGCAGTCTCTGGGCGCGGGAAAATGAGCAGTTCTTC.

This clone was picked up a small number of times. The chain carries TRBV5-1 and TRBJ2-1; 9 positions match TRBD1. Germline CDR1 is SGHRS and CDR2 is YFSETQ. V lost 4 bases and J lost 7; bases outside the gene matches: 6. This CDR3 is 14 amino acids long. This chain's CDR3 is CASSDGTGSNEQFF. The CDR3 DNA reads TGCGCCAGCAGCGACGGGACAGGGTCGAATGAGCAGTTCTTC.

V usage is TRBV2 and J usage is TRBJ1-2; D call uncertain. Germline V gives CDR1 SNHLY, CDR2 FYNNEI. The CDR3 consists of 11 residues. The V end lost 11 bases, the J end lost 9 bases, and 16 bases lay between the germline ends. For the CDR3, the DNA is TGTGCCTCCGACGGGGATTTGAGCTACACCTTC. Amino acids: CASDGDLSYTF.

Comments on this clone: No DNA is shown, since the ends of the CDR3 on it are uncertain; the CDR3 is the one TCRdb lists. This chain uses TRBV19 with TRBJ2-3; TRBD1 is the table's D call, not checked against the DNA. The CDR3 is 15 amino acids long, termini counted. Germline V gives CDR1 LNHDA, CDR2 SQIVND (reference sequence). CDR3 in amino acids: CASTSDRGRADTQYF.